The entry below gives a single T cell receptor (beta chain) sequence along with its context. These data come from a study of blood T cells in healthy people across ages. The V gene lost 8 bases and the J gene lost 4 bases, with 14 bases spanning the gap. CDR3 size: 13 residues. For the second PCR, which ran for about 6 to 12 cycles, a sample-barcoded 5' primer and a J-beta primer mix were used. TCRdb re-called the 5' RACE reads with MiXCR, one entry per CDR3 protein. Of around 1,800,000 distinct CDR3 sequences in the sample, about two fifths were seen once. This clonotype originated in a human donor in good health. V gene TRBV12-3 or TRBV12-4 combines with J gene TRBJ1-2, with D uncertain. The specimen was blood. The CDR3 loop reads CASSVQPPYGYTF. CDR3 DNA: TGTGCCAGCTCGGTTCAGCCCCCCTATGGCTACACCTTC.